This TCR beta chain was observed in a study of spatial heterogeneity in lung cancer. Overall study context: Beta-chain sequences were consistently detected more often than alpha-chain sequences.

Broader study findings: The appearance of ubiquitous expanded tumor TCRs in blood was greater at resection than follow-up.

Time point specified: sample taken at primary tumor resection. Without sorting, whole RNA was sequenced from tumor, nontumor lung or frozen PBMC. Unique molecular identifiers, one per molecule, were present on every TCR cDNA molecule. TCRdb passed the 5' RACE reads through MiXCR, listing each CDR3 protein once. This table has 80,000 to 95,000 distinct CDR3 sequences, around 9% appearing once. This CDR3 comprises 15 residues. With V trimmed by 3 bases and J by 7 bases, 6 bases remained unmatched. Germline V gene lookup returns CDR1 SEHNR and CDR2 FQNEAQ (reference sequence). Points on this clonotype: Its target is not known.

The rearrangement links TRBV7-9 to TRBJ2-1; TRBD2 agrees at 10 bases. The source of this sequence is a male donor with early-stage non-small cell lung cancer. This specimen was PBMCs, taken at surgery. This CDR3 reads CASSLSSGRVNEQFF. CDR3 in DNA: TGTGCCAGCAGCTTGTCTAGCGGGAGAGTAAATGAGCAGTTCTTC.